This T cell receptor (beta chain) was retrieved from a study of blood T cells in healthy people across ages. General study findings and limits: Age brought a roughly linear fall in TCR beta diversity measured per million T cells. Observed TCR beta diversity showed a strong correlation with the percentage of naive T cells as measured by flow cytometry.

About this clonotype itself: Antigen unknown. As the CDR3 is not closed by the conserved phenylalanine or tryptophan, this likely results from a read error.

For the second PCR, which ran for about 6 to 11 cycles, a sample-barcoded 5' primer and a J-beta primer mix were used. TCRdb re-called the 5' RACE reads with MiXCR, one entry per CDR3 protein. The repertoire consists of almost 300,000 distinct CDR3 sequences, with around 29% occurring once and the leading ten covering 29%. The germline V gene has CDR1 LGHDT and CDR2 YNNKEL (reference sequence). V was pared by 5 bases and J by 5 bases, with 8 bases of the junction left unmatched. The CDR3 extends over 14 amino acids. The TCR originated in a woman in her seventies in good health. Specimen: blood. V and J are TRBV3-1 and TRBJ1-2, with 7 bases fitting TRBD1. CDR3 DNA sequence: TGTGCCAGCAGCACCCGGACAGGCGCATATGGCTACACCTCC. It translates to CASSTRTGAYGYTS.